One sample yielded the 29 T cell receptor beta chains listed below, sequenced in a study of PD-1 blockade in classical Hodgkin lymphoma. Data came from immunoSEQ multiplex PCR; TCRdb stores just in-frame clones and leaves some out. The sample yields under 30,000 clones, about three quarters seen once. Each patient's relapse followed autologous stem cell transplantation, and brentuximab vedotin exposure varied. Sequencing used peripheral blood mononuclear cells (PBMCs), obtained at baseline. Receptors were obtained from a human donor with classical Hodgkin lymphoma.

The chain joins TRBV7-6 to TRBJ1-1; perhaps TRBD1 as D (6 bases). Looked up from germline, CDR1 is SGHVS and CDR2 is FNYEAQ. Trimming took off 4 bases at V and 1 base at J, with 16 bases between the two ends. This CDR3 contains 16 residues. The CDR3 reads CASSYRTARWNTEAFF. The CDR3 nucleotides read TGTGCCAGCAGCTACCGGACAGCCAGATGGAACACTGAAGCTTTCTTT.

V is TRBV5-1 and J is TRBJ1-1; 9 bases align to TRBD1. The V gene's germline CDR1 is SGHRS and CDR2 YFSETQ. The length of the CDR3 is 16 residues. After removal of 0 bases from V and 4 bases from J, the junction contained 7 bases not matched to a gene. The CDR3 nucleotides read TGCGCCAGCAGCTTGGTCCCCGGGACAGGGAGCACTGAAGCTTTCTTT. Translated, it gives CASSLVPGTGSTEAFF.

The chain carries TRBV2 and TRBJ2-1; no firm D call. The CDR3 is 13 amino acids. Germline V lookup: CDR1 SNHLY, CDR2 FYNNEI. V shed 3 bases and J shed 5 bases, with 8 bases lying between them. CDR3 bases: TGTGCCAGCAGTGATGACTTAAACAATGAGCAGTTCTTC. The encoded protein is CASSDDLNNEQFF.

V is TRBV28 and J is TRBJ1-6; unclear D gene. Germline assignment: CDR1 MDHEN and CDR2 SYDVKM. The CDR3 spans 14 residues. V was cut by 6 bases and J by 4 bases, with 10 bases left in between. The CDR3 coding sequence is TGTGCCAGCAGACCCCCCCGATATAATTCACCCCTCCACTTT. Its translation is CASRPPRYNSPLHF.

The chain links TRBV19 to TRBJ2-7, with TRBD1 identical over 10 bases. Germline values: CDR1 LNHDA, CDR2 SQIVND (reference sequence). V shed 6 bases and J 3 bases; nucleotides not matched to a gene: 11. This CDR3 contains 16 residues. The CDR3 nucleotides are TGTGCCAGTAGCCCTACCGGGACAGGGGCACACTACGAGCAGTACTTC. This encodes CASSPTGTGAHYEQYF.

The chain is built from TRBV7-2 and TRBJ1-3; unclear D gene. Germline CDR1 SGHTA, CDR2 FQGNSA. Deletions cut 1 base from V and 4 bases from J, with 8 bases between. The CDR3 loop spans 14 amino acids. The CDR3 reads CASSLGGLGNTIYF. CDR3 coding DNA: TGTGCCAGCAGCTTAGGTGGGCTGGGAAACACCATATATTTT.

This chain connects TRBV19 to TRBJ1-1, with 7 bases fitting TRBD1. Germline values: CDR1 LNHDA, CDR2 SQIVND (reference sequence). The CDR3 is made up of 15 amino acids. V gave up 3 bases and J gave up 6 bases; unmatched junction bases: 10. The CDR3 is CASSIRAGGTAEAFF. The CDR3 nucleotides read TGTGCCAGTAGTATCAGGGCGGGAGGGACAGCTGAAGCTTTCTTT.

This clone appeared a few times. The CDR3 DNA reads TGTGCCAGTAGTCTCGGCCCCTATGGCTACACCTTC. It encodes CASSLGPYGYTF. J is TRBJ1-2 and V is TRBV19; D uncertain. Germline CDR1 LNHDA, CDR2 SQIVND (reference sequence). The CDR3 is made up of 12 amino acids. V lost 5 bases and J 4 bases, leaving 8 bases between the germline ends.

The gene calls are TRBV25-1 and TRBJ2-7, with unresolved D. Germline assignment: CDR1 MGHDK and CDR2 SYGVNS. The CDR3 extends over 13 amino acids. V was shortened by 3 bases and J by 4 bases, with 10 bases between the two germline ends. DNA of the CDR3: TGTGCCAGCAGTGAGATGGTGGGGTACGAGCAGTACTTC. Translated, it gives CASSEMVGYEQYF.

This clone was seen only a few times. This chain uses TRBV9 with TRBJ2-5; D might be TRBD2 (6 bases). The CDR3 has 17 amino acids. V lost 0 bases, J lost 4 bases, and 19 bases lay in between. Per the germline V gene, CDR1 is SGDLS and CDR2 is YYNGEE. The CDR3 bases are TGTGCCAGCAGCGTAGGGGGAGGAGGAAGGGGACTAGAGACCCAGTACTTC. Encoded protein: CASSVGGGGRGLETQYF. The full variable domain, completed using reference TRBV9 and TRBJ2-5, is DSGVTQTPKHLITATGQRVTLRCSPRSGDLSVYWYQQSLDQGLQFLIQYYNGEERAKGNILERFSAQQFPDLHSELNLSSLELGDSALYFCASSVGGGGRGLETQYFGPGTRLLVL.

This clone is medium-sized within its sample. The chain carries TRBV28 and TRBJ2-7; D call uncertain. The CDR3 consists of 10 residues. Germline values: CDR1 MDHEN, CDR2 SYDVKM. Trimming removed 4 bases from V and 7 bases from J, with 5 bases in between. The CDR3 is CASSSIEQYF. CDR3 DNA: TGTGCCAGCAGTTCCATTGAGCAGTACTTC.

The CDR3 here is CASSLALGRRSYNEQFF. CDR3 DNA sequence: TGTGCCAGCAGCTTAGCGTTGGGGCGGAGGTCCTACAATGAGCAGTTCTTC. J is TRBJ2-1 and V is TRBV7-9; possibly TRBD1 or TRBD2 for D (5 bases each). Germline V gene sequence: CDR1 SEHNR, CDR2 FQNEAQ (reference sequence). The CDR3 totals 17 residues. Trimming pared 0 bases from V and 1 base from J, leaving 13 bases between.

In this sample, this clone turned up once. In DNA, the CDR3 is TGCAGCGCCACAGGGGTTGCCTATGGCTACACCTTC. This encodes CSATGVAYGYTF. The rearrangement uses TRBV29-1 and TRBJ1-2; 7 nucleotides line up with TRBD1. CDR3 size: 12 residues. V shed 7 bases, J shed 4 bases, and the junction held 6 bases outside the gene matches. Germline-derived CDR1 and CDR2 are SQVTM and ANQGSEA.

The rearrangement uses TRBV18 and TRBJ1-3; 9 bases map to TRBD1. CDR3 length equals 15 residues. Per germline, CDR1 KGHSH and CDR2 LQKENI. J gave up 7 bases and V 3 bases, and 7 bases lay outside the gene matches. CDR3: CASSPRGQGFNTIYF. The CDR3 DNA follows: TGTGCCAGCTCACCGCGGGGACAGGGTTTTAACACCATATATTTT.

This sequence joins TRBV6-1 and TRBJ1-1, with TRBD1 as a possible D gene (6 bases). Trimming left V 4 bases short and J 4 bases short, with 13 bases between. The V gene's germline CDR1 is MNHNS and CDR2 SASEGT. The CDR3 has 14 amino acids. CDR3 sequence reads: CASSAETGITEAFF. CDR3 in DNA: TGTGCCAGCAGTGCGGAAACAGGGATCACTGAAGCTTTCTTT.

The rearrangement uses TRBV28 and TRBJ1-3, with a possible D match to TRBD1 (5 bases). Trimming shortened V by 4 bases and J by 3 bases, and 10 bases separated the two germline ends. CDR1 is MDHEN and CDR2 is SYDVKM in the germline V gene. The CDR3 is 14 amino acids. CDR3 protein: CASSWGRGGNTIYF. The CDR3 coding sequence is TGTGCCAGCAGTTGGGGAAGGGGTGGAAACACCATATATTTT.

There are a few counts of this clone. CDR3 bases: TGTGCTAGTGGTCTCGGGACTCACGAGCAGTACGTC. Its translation is CASGLGTHEQYV. V is TRBV12-5 and J is TRBJ2-7; perhaps TRBD2 as D (6 bases). This CDR3 is 12 amino acids long. The V and J ends lost 5 bases and 5 bases respectively, with 10 bases between them. Germline V gene sequence: CDR1 LGHNT, CDR2 FRNRAP.

The chain recombines TRBV6-4 with TRBJ2-1; TRBD2 matches 12 bases. The CDR3 consists of 15 residues. Germline V lookup: CDR1 MRHNA, CDR2 SNTAGT. V lost 4 bases and J lost 6; bases outside the gene matches: 4. The CDR3 DNA follows: TGTGCCAGCAGTGCCCGACTAGCGGGAGCCAATGAGCAGTTCTTC. It encodes CASSARLAGANEQFF.

V and J are TRBV4-3 and TRBJ1-1; D gene unclear. Trimming removed 0 bases from V and 7 bases from J, with 9 bases in between. This CDR3 has 13 amino acids. Germline V gene sequence: CDR1 LGHNA, CDR2 YSLEER. The CDR3 sequence: CASSQDFPGEAFF. The CDR3 nucleotides are TGCGCCAGCAGCCAAGATTTCCCGGGTGAAGCTTTCTTT.

The chain has TRBV28 and TRBJ1-5, with TRBD1 identical over 8 bases. Germline trimming cut 2 bases from V and 2 bases from J; bases unmatched to any gene: 5. The germline V gene has CDR1 MDHEN and CDR2 SYDVKM. The CDR3 runs to 16 residues. This chain's CDR3 is CASSLRGGQGNQPQHF. In nucleotides, the CDR3 is TGTGCCAGCAGTTTAAGAGGGGGACAGGGCAATCAGCCCCAGCATTTT.

The rearrangement joins TRBV6-5 to TRBJ2-5, with D possibly being TRBD1 (6 bases). Judging by the DNA end, TRBJ2-7 fits better; the J call may be wrong. The CDR3 is 16 amino acids. CDR1 is MNHEY, CDR2 SVGAGI, per germline. As DNA, the CDR3 is TGTGCCAGCAGTTTCATTCCCAGGGGTGGGGTCTACGAGCAGTACTTC. It encodes CASSFIPRGGVYEQYF.

The table lists this clone with a few counts. V gene TRBV14 combines with J gene TRBJ2-1, with D maybe TRBD2 (5 bases). V was pared by 5 bases and J by 7 bases, with 24 bases between. The CDR3 contains 17 residues. The germline CDR1 and CDR2 sequences are SGHDN and FVKESK. The CDR3 loop is CASSSPSPGLARNEQFF. The DNA for the CDR3 is TGTGCCAGCAGCTCCCCAAGCCCGGGCCTAGCTCGTAATGAGCAGTTCTTC.

The chain is built from TRBV29-1 and TRBJ2-2, with TRBD1 matching 12 bases. Germline CDR1 is SQVTM and CDR2 is ANQGSEA. The ends lost 1 base at V and 5 bases at J; junction bases unmatched: 5. This CDR3 region has 16 residues. CDR3 sequence reads: CSVEGGTGGRTGELFF. The CDR3 region has the DNA TGCAGCGTTGAAGGCGGGACAGGGGGCCGGACCGGGGAGCTGTTTTTT.

This chain links TRBV7-7 with TRBJ2-2; no reliable D call. V was cut by 5 bases and J by 3 bases, with 7 bases left in between. Germline CDR1 reads SSHAT; CDR2 reads FNYEAQ (reference sequence). The CDR3 runs 13 residues. The DNA of the CDR3 is TGTGCCAGCAGCGTCGGGTACACCGGGGAGCTGTTTTTT. It translates to CASSVGYTGELFF.

The chain recombines TRBV6-1 with TRBJ1-2; D is undetermined. Trimming took 1 base from V and 8 from J, leaving 8 bases between them. The CDR3 has 12 amino acids. Germline-derived CDR1 and CDR2 are MNHNS and SASEGT. This CDR3 is CASSEVGRGYTF. Here the CDR3 DNA reads TGTGCCAGCAGTGAAGTGGGGAGAGGCTACACCTTC.

Within the sample, this clone is medium-sized (0.01 to 0.1%). The chain couples TRBV28 to TRBJ1-4; TRBD1 matches at 11 bases. The CDR3 totals 16 residues. V dropped 5 bases and J dropped 7; count of bases not matched to a gene: 9. Germline values: CDR1 MDHEN, CDR2 SYDVKM. The CDR3 bases are TGTGCCAGCAGTCCAAGGACAGGGGGCTCGGGTGAAAAACTGTTTTTT. It translates to CASSPRTGGSGEKLFF.

The V call is TRBV28, the J call TRBJ1-2; weak D call: TRBD1 (6 bases). Germline CDR1 is MDHEN and CDR2 is SYDVKM. The V end was cut by 3 bases, the J end by 0 bases, with 11 bases between. The CDR3 loop spans 15 amino acids. The CDR3 loop is CASSFSGVPNYGYTF. DNA for the CDR3: TGTGCCAGCAGTTTCTCAGGGGTCCCTAACTATGGCTACACCTTC.

V and J are TRBV6-5 and TRBJ1-1, with a possible D match to TRBD1 (6 bases). CDR1 MNHEY and CDR2 SVGAGI come from the germline V gene. Trimming pared 11 bases from V and 6 bases from J, leaving 19 bases between. This CDR3 spans 13 amino acids. In nucleotides, the CDR3 is TGTGCCTCCGGAAGGACAGTCTCTTCTGAAGCTTTCTTT. This sequence encodes CASGRTVSSEAFF.

The chain combines TRBV28 with TRBJ2-5, with D unclear. Trimming removed 2 bases at V and 1 base at J, with 11 bases between. The CDR3 is made up of 15 amino acids. The germline V gene has CDR1 MDHEN and CDR2 SYDVKM. The CDR3 nucleotides read TGTGCCAGCAGTTTAGTGAGAGGAGCCCAAGAGACCCAGTACTTC. As protein: CASSLVRGAQETQYF.